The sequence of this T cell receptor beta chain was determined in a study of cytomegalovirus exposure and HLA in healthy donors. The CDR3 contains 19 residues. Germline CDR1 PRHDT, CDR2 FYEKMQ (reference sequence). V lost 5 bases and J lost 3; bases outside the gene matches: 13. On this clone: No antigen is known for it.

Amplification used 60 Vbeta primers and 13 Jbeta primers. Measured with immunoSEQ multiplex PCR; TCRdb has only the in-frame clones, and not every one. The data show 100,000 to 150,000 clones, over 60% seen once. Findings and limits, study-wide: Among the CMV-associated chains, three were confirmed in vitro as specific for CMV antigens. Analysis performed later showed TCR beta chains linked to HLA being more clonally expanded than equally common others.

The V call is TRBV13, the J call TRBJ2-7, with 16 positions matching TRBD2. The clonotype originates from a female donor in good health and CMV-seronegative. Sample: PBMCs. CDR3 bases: TGTGCCAGCAGCCCAAGAGGGACTAGCGGGGGGGGAAATGGCTACGAGCAGTACTTC. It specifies CASSPRGTSGGGNGYEQYF. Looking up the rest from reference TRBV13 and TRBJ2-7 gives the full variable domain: AAGVIQSPRHLIKEKRETATLKCYPIPRHDTVYWYQQGPGQDPQFLISFYEKMQSDKGSIPDRFSAQQFSDYHSELNMSSLELGDSALYFCASSPRGTSGGGNGYEQYFGPGTRLTVT.